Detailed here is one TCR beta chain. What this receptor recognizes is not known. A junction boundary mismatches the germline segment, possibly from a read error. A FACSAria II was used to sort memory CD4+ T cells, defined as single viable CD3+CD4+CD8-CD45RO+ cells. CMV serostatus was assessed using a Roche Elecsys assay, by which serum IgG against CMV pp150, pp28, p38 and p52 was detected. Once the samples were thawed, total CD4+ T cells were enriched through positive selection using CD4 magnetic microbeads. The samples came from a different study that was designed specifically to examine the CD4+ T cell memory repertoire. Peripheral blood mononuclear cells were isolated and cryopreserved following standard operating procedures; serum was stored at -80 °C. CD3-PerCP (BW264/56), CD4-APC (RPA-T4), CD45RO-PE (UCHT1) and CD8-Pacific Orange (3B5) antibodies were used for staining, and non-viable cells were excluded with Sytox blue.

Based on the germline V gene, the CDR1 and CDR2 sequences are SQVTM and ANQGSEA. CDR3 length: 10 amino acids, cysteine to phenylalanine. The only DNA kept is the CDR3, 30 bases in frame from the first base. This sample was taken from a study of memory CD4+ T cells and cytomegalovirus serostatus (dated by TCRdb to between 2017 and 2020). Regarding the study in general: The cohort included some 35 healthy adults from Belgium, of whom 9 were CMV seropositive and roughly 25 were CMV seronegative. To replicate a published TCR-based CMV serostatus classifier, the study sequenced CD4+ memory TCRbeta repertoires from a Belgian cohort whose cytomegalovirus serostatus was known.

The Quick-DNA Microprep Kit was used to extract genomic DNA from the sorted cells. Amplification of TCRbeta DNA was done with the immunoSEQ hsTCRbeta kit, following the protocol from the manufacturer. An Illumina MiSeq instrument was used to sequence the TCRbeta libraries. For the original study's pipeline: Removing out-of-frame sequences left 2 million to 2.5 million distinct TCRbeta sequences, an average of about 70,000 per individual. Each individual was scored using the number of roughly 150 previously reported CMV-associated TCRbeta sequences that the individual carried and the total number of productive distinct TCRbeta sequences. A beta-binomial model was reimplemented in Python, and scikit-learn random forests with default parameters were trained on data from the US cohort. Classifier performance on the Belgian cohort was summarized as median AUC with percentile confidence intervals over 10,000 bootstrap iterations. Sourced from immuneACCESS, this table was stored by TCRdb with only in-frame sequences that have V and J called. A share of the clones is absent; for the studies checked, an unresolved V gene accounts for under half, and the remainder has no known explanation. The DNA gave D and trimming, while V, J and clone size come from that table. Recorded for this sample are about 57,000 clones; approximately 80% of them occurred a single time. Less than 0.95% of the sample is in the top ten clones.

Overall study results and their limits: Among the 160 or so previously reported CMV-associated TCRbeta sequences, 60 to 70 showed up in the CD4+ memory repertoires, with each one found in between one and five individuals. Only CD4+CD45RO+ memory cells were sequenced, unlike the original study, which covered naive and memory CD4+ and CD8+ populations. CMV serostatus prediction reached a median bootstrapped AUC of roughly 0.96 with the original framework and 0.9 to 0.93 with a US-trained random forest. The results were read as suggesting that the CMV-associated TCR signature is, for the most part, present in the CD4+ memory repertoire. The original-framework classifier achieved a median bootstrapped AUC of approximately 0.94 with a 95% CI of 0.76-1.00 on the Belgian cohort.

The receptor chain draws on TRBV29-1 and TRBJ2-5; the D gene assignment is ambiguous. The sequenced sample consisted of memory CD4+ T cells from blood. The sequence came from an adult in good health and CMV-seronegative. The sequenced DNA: TGCAGCGTCGAAGTGGAGACCCAGTACTTC. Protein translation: CSVEVETQYF.